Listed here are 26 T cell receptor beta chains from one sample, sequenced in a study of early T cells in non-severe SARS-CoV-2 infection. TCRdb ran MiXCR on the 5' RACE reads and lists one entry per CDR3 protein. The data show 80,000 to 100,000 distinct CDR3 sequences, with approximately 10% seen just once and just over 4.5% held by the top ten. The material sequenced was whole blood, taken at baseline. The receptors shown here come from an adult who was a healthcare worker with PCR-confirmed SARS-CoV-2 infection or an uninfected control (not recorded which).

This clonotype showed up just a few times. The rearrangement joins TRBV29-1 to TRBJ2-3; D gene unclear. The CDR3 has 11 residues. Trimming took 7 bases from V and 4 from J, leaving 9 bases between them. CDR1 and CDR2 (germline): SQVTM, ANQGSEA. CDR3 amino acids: CSARSADTQYF. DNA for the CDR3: TGCAGCGCTAGATCGGCAGATACGCAGTATTTT.

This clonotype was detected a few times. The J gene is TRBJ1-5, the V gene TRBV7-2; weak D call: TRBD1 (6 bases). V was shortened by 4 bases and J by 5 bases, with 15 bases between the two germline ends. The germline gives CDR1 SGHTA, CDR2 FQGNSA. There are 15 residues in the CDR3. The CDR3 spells CASSSNPGVYQPQHF. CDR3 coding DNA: TGTGCCAGCAGCTCCAACCCAGGGGTTTATCAGCCCCAGCATTTT.

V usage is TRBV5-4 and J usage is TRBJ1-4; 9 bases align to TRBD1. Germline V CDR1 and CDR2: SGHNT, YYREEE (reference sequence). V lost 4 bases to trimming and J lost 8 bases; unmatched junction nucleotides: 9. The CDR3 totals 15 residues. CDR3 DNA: TGTGCCAGCAGCCGTACAGGGGGCGCTGAGGAAAAACTGTTTTTT. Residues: CASSRTGGAEEKLFF.

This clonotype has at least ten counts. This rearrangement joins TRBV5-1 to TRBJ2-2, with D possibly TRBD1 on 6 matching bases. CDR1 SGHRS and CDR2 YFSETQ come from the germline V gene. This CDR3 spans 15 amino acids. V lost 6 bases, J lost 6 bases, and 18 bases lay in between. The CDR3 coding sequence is TGCGCCAGCAAAGTAATCGGGACAACTGCCGGGGAGCTGTTTTTT. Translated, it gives CASKVIGTTAGELFF.

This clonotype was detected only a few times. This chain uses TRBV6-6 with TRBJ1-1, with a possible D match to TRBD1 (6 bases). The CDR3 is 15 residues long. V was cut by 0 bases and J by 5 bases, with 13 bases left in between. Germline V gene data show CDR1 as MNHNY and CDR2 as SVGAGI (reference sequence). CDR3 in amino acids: CASSYSLDSLTEAFF. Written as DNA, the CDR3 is TGTGCCAGCAGTTACTCTCTGGACAGCCTTACTGAAGCTTTCTTT.

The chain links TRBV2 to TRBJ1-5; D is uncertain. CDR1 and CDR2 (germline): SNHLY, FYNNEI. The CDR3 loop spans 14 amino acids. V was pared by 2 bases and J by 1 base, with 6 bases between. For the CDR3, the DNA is TGTGCCAGCAGTGAATTGCAGAGCAATCAGCCCCAGCATTTT. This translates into CASSELQSNQPQHF. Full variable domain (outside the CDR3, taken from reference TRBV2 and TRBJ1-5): EPEVTQTPSHQVTQMGQEVILRCVPISNHLYFYWYRQILGQKVEFLVSFYNNEISEKSEIFDDQFSVERPDGSNFTLKIRSTKLEDSAMYFCASSELQSNQPQHFGDGTRLSIL.

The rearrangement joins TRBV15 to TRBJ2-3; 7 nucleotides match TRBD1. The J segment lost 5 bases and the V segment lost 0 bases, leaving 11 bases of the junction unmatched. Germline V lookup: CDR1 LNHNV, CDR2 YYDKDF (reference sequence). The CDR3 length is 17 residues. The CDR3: CATSREKGRGRQDTQYF. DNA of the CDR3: TGTGCCACCAGCAGAGAAAAAGGAAGGGGGCGTCAAGATACGCAGTATTTT.

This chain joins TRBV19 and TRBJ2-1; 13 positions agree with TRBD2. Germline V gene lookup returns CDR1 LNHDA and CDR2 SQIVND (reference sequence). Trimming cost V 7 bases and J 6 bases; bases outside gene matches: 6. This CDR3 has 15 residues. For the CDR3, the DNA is TGTGCCAGTACCTTCGGACTAGCGGGGGCCAATGAGCAGTTCTTC. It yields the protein CASTFGLAGANEQFF.

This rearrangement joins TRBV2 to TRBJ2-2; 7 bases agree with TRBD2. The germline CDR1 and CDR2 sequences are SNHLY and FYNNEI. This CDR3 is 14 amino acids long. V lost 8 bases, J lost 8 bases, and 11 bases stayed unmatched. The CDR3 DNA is TGTGCCAGCTCGGGTGTAGCGGGCCGAGGGGAGCTGTTTTTT. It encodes CASSGVAGRGELFF. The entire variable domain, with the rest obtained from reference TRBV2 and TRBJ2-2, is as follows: EPEVTQTPSHQVTQMGQEVILRCVPISNHLYFYWYRQILGQKVEFLVSFYNNEISEKSEIFDDQFSVERPDGSNFTLKIRSTKLEDSAMYFCASSGVAGRGELFFGEGSRLTVL.

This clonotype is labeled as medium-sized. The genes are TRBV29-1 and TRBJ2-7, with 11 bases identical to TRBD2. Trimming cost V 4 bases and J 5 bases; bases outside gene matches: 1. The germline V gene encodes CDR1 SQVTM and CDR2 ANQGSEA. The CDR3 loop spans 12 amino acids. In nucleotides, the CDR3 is TGCAGCGTTGCTAGCGGGAGGCACGAGCAGTACTTC. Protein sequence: CSVASGRHEQYF.

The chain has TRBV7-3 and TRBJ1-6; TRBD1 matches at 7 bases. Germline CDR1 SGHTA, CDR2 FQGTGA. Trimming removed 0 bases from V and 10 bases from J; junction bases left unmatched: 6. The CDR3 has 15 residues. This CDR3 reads CASSLTQGVGSPLHF. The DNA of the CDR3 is TGTGCCAGCAGCTTAACGCAGGGGGTAGGATCACCCCTCCACTTT.

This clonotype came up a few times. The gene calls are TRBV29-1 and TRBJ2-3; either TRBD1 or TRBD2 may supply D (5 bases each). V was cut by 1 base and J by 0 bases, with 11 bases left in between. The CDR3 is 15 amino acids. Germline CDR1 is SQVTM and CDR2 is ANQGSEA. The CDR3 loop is CSVEGGEVSTDTQYF. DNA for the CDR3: TGCAGCGTTGAAGGAGGGGAAGTAAGCACAGATACGCAGTATTTT.

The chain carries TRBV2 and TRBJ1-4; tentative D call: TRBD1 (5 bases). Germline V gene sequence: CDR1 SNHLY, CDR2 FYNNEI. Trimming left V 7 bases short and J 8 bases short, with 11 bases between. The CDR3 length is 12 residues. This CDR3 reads CASNEEGEKLFF. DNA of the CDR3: TGTGCCAGCAACGAGGAGGGGGAAAAACTGTTTTTT.

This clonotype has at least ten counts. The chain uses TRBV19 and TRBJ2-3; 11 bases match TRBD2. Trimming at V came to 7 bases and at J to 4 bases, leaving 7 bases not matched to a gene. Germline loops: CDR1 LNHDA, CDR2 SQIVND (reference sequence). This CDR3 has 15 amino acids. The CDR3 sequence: CASTGTSGPSDTQYF. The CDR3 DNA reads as TGTGCCAGTACCGGGACTAGCGGCCCCTCAGATACGCAGTATTTT.

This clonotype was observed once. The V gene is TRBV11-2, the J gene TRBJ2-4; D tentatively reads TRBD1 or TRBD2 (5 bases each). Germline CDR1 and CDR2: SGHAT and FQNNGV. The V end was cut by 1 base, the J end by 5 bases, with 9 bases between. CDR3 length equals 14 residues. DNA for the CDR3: TGTGCCAGCAGCTTAGGGGGACCCGAAAACATTCAGTACTTC. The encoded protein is CASSLGGPENIQYF.

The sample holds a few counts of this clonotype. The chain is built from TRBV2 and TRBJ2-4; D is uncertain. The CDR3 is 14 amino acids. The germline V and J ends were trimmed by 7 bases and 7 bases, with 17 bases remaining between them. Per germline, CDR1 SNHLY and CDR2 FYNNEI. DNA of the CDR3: TGTGCCAGCAATCGATTAGTCGTCGGGAACATTCAGTACTTC. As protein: CASNRLVVGNIQYF.

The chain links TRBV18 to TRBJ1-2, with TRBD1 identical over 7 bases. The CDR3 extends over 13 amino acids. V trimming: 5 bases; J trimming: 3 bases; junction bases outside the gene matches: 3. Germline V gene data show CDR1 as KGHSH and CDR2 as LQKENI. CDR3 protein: CASSSTGHYGYTF. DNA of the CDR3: TGTGCCAGCTCATCGACAGGGCACTATGGCTACACCTTC.

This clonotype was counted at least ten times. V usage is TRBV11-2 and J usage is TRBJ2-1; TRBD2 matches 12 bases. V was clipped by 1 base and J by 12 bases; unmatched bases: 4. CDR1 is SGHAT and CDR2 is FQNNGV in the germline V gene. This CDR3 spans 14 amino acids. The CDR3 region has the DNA TGTGCCAGCAGCTTAGGGACTAGCGGGGCTTGGCAGTTCTTC. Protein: CASSLGTSGAWQFF.

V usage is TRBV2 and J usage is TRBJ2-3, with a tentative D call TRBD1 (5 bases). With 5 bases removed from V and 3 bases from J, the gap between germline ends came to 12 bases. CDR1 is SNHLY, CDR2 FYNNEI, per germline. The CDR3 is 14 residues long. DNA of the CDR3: TGTGCCAGCAGTCCAGACAGAGCAACAGATACGCAGTATTTT. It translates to CASSPDRATDTQYF.

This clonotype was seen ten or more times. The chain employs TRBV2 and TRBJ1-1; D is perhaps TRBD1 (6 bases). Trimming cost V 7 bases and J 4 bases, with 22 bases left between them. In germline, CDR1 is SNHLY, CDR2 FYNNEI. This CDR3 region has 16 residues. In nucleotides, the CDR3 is TGTGCCAGCACCCCACAGGGAGGATACGGCTTCACTGAAGCTTTCTTT. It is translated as CASTPQGGYGFTEAFF.

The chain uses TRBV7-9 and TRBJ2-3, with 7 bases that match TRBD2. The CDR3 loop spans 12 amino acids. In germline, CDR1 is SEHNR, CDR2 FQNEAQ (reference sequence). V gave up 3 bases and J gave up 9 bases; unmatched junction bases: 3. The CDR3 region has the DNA TGTGCCAGCAGCTTGCGGGGGAGGACGCAGTATTTT. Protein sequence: CASSLRGRTQYF.

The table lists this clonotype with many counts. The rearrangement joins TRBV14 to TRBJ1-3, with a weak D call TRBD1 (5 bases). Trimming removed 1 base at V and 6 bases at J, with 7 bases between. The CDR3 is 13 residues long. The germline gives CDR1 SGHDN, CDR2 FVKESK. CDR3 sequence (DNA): TGTGCCAGCAGCCAAGCCAGGGAAAACACCATATATTTT. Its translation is CASSQARENTIYF.

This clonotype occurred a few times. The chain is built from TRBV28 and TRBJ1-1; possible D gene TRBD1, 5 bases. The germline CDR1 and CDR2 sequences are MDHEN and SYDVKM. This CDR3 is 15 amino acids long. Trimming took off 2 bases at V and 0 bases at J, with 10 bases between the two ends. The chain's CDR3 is CASSLMGELNTEAFF. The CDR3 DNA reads TGTGCCAGCAGTTTAATGGGGGAATTGAACACTGAAGCTTTCTTT.

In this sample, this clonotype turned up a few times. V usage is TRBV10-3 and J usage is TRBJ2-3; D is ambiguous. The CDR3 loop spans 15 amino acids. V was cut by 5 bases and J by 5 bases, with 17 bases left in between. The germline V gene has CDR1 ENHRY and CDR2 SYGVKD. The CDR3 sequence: CAISHLVRQRDTQYF. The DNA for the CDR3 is TGTGCCATCAGTCACCTGGTCCGGCAAAGAGATACGCAGTATTTT.

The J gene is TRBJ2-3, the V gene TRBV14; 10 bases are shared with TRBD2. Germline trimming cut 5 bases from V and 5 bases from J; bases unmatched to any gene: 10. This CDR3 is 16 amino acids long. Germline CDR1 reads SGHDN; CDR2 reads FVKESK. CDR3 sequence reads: CASSGLADSVEDTQYF. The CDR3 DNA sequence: TGTGCCAGCAGCGGACTAGCGGACTCTGTGGAAGATACGCAGTATTTT.

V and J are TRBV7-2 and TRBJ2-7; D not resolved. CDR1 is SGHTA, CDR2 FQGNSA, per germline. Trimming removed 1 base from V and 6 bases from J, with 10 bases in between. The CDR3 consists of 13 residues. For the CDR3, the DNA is TGTGCCAGCAGCTTAGTGGCGGTAGTCGAGCAGTACTTC. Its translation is CASSLVAVVEQYF.